Here is one TCR beta chain with its context. Its matching antigen is unknown. Repertoires were generated with immunoSEQ multiplex PCR, while TCRdb's copy carries only in-frame clones and drops some. Here the sample spans some 3,900 clones, over 60% being singletons. This entry belongs to a study of immune evolution from preneoplasia to lung adenocarcinoma. Whole-study context: HLA loss of heterozygosity: about 7% AIS, about 15% MIA, about 31% ADC, none AAH. Whole-study findings and limits: Top clone share appeared to fall from AAH through AIS, MIA, adenocarcinoma. Normal lung had highest clonality; later lesions appeared denser, more diverse.

Per germline, CDR1 LNHDA and CDR2 SQIVND (reference sequence). J lost 0 bases, V lost 3 bases, and 8 bases had no gene match. The CDR3 has 18 amino acids. Patients had resection in Japan or China between the mid-2010s and the late 2010s. The receptor comes from a person between 65 and 79 years old with lung adenocarcinoma. J is TRBJ2-1 and V is TRBV19; 10 bases map to TRBD2. Material for sequencing was FFPE minimally invasive lung adenocarcinoma tissue. The CDR3 nucleotides are TGTGCCAGTAGTATGTTCGGACTAGCGGATACCTCCTACAATGAGCAGTTCTTC. Amino acids: CASSMFGLADTSYNEQFF.